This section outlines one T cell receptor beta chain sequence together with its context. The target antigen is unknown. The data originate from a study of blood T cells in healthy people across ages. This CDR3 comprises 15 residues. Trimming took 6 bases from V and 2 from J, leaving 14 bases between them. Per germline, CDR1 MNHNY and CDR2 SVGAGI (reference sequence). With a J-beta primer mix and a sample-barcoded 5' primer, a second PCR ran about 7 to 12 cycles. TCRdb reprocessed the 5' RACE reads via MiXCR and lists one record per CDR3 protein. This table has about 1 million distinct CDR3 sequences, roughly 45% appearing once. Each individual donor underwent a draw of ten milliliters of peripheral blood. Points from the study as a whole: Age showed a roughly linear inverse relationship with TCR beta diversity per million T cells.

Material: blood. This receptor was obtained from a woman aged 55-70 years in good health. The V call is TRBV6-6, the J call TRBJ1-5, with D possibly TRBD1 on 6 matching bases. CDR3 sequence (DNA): TGTGCCAGCAGACCTACAGGGACCGGCAATCAGCCCCAGCATTTT. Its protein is CASRPTGTGNQPQHF.